These 14 T cell receptor beta chains were sequenced from one sample in a study of OX40 agonist ivuxolimab in advanced cancers. Method: immunoSEQ multiplex PCR; TCRdb's copy keeps in-frame clones and lacks some. The table records roughly 40,000 clones, 82% of them present only once. The sample in question was CD4+ or CD8+ T cells sorted from blood, obtained in a trial of the OX40 agonist ivuxolimab. These receptors came from an adult with an advanced solid tumor such as melanoma, head and neck, liver or kidney cancer.

V usage is TRBV5-1 and J usage is TRBJ2-7, with D uncertain. This CDR3 has 14 residues. Germline loops: CDR1 SGHRS, CDR2 YFSETQ. The V gene lost 0 bases and the J gene lost 2 bases, with 9 bases spanning the gap. The CDR3 nucleotides read TGCGCCAGCAGCTTGGAGGCCGGAACCTACGAGCAGTACTTC. Protein: CASSLEAGTYEQYF.

Points on this clone: An end of the junction differs from the germline gene, which may be a read error. This chain uses TRBV29-1 with TRBJ1-2; 10 bases are a match to TRBD1. This CDR3 spans 10 amino acids. Looked up from germline, CDR1 is SQVTM and CDR2 is ANQGSEA. CDR3 protein: CSAGQGFGFF. The CDR3 DNA follows: TGCAGCGCGGGACAGGGGTTCGGCTTCTTC.

The chain couples TRBV7-2 to TRBJ2-3; no definite D call. Germline CDR1 is SGHTA and CDR2 is FQGNSA. The CDR3 sequence is 12 residues long. Trimming removed 1 base at V and 1 base at J, with 0 bases between. CDR3 loop: CASSLGTDTQYF. The CDR3 coding sequence is TGTGCCAGCAGCTTAGGCACAGATACGCAGTATTTT.

J is TRBJ1-2 and V is TRBV5-1, with 7 bases aligning to TRBD1. CDR3 length: 16 amino acids. With V trimmed by 3 bases and J by 3 bases, 11 bases remained unmatched. The germline V gene has CDR1 SGHRS and CDR2 YFSETQ. CDR3 sequence (DNA): TGCGCCAGCAGCTCGAGGACAGGCGCCTACGACTATGGCTACACCTTC. The encoded protein is CASSSRTGAYDYGYTF.

This chain joins TRBV7-2 and TRBJ2-1; 9 bases are a match to TRBD2. Germline trimming cut 3 bases from V and 1 base from J; bases unmatched to any gene: 4. Per germline, CDR1 SGHTA and CDR2 FQGNSA. The CDR3 has 16 residues. The CDR3 DNA reads TGTGCCAGCAGCTTTACTAGCGGGCTATCCTACAATGAGCAGTTCTTC. It translates to CASSFTSGLSYNEQFF.

J is TRBJ2-3 and V is TRBV19; possibly TRBD1 for D (5 bases). V was trimmed by 10 bases and J by 1 base, leaving 18 bases between them. This CDR3 contains 15 residues. Germline assignment: CDR1 LNHDA and CDR2 SQIVND (reference sequence). The DNA for the CDR3 is TGTGCCACCAAACGGGCAGGGTCGGGCACAGATACGCAGTATTTT. Translation: CATKRAGSGTDTQYF.

The gene calls are TRBV9 and TRBJ2-1, with D tentatively TRBD1 or TRBD2 (5 bases each). V lost 0 bases to trimming and J lost 7 bases, with 14 bases between them. CDR1 and CDR2 (germline): SGDLS, YYNGEE. This CDR3 region has 15 residues. CDR3 loop: CASSVERWGYNEQFF. CDR3 nucleotide sequence: TGTGCCAGCAGCGTAGAAAGGTGGGGGTATAATGAGCAGTTCTTC.

The chain recombines TRBV5-6 with TRBJ2-7; D may be TRBD1 (5 bases). Trimming took 4 bases from V and 2 from J, leaving 13 bases between them. The CDR3 is made up of 14 amino acids. Germline CDR1 SGHDT, CDR2 YYEEEE. CDR3 DNA: TGTGCCAGCAGCCGTTTAGACAGTACCTACGAGCAGTACTTC. It codes for CASSRLDSTYEQYF. Full variable domain (missing parts from reference TRBV5-6 and TRBJ2-7): DAGVTQSPTHLIKTRGQQVTLRCSPKSGHDTVSWYQQALGQGPQFIFQYYEEEERQRGNFPDRFSGHQFPNYSSELNVNALLLGDSALYLCASSRLDSTYEQYFGPGTRLTVT.

This clone has more than one count but fewer than ten. The V call is TRBV27, the J call TRBJ2-3; either TRBD1 or TRBD2 may fit D (5 bases each). The CDR3 sequence is 15 residues long. V lost 9 bases and J 4 bases, leaving 20 bases between the germline ends. Germline values: CDR1 MNHEY, CDR2 SMNVEV (reference sequence). CDR3 sequence: CASAQGEGWSDTQYF. As DNA, the CDR3 is TGTGCCAGTGCCCAGGGAGAGGGATGGTCAGATACGCAGTATTTT.

The chain uses TRBV14 and TRBJ1-2; D remains unclear. The germline CDR1 and CDR2 sequences are SGHDN and FVKESK. The CDR3 extends over 13 amino acids. Trimming shortened V by 4 bases and J by 0 bases, and 6 bases separated the two germline ends. The CDR3 DNA is TGTGCCAGCAGCCTTGTCCCTAACTATGGCTACACCTTC. Protein product: CASSLVPNYGYTF. The full variable domain, with the rest looked up from reference TRBV14 and TRBJ1-2, is EAGVTQFPSHSVIEKGQTVTLRCDPISGHDNLYWYRRVMGKEIKFLLHFVKESKQDESGMPNNRFLAERTGGTYSTLKVQPAELEDSGVYFCASSLVPNYGYTFGSGTRLTVV.

V is TRBV27 and J is TRBJ1-6, with TRBD1 matching over 9 bases. Germline lookup yields CDR1 MNHEY and CDR2 SMNVEV (reference sequence). There are 14 residues in the CDR3. Trimming cost V 7 bases and J 7 bases; bases outside gene matches: 5. CDR3 sequence (DNA): TGTGCCAGCACCCTACAGGGGGCGAATTCACCCCTCCACTTT. This encodes CASTLQGANSPLHF.

The chain combines TRBV18 with TRBJ2-3; unclear D gene. The CDR3 sequence is 12 residues long. V lost 3 bases, J lost 3 bases, and 4 bases lay in between. Germline V gene sequence: CDR1 KGHSH, CDR2 LQKENI. The CDR3 nucleotides read TGTGCCAGCTCACCGGAGACAGATACGCAGTATTTT. Encoded protein: CASSPETDTQYF.

This rearrangement joins TRBV28 to TRBJ2-3; D not resolved. V lost 6 bases and J lost 6, with 16 bases in between. The CDR3 extends over 14 amino acids. CDR1 is MDHEN, CDR2 SYDVKM, per germline. The CDR3 sequence: CASSQGRLGDTQYF. CDR3 DNA sequence: TGTGCCAGCAGCCAAGGTCGTTTGGGGGATACGCAGTATTTT.

The count of this clone is one. The V and J genes are TRBV5-1 and TRBJ1-2; D is ambiguous. V dropped 1 base and J dropped 5 bases, with 6 bases sitting between them. The germline V gene encodes CDR1 SGHRS and CDR2 YFSETQ. CDR3 length: 12 residues. The CDR3 region has the DNA TGCGCCAGCAGCTTGTCGGAGTATGGCTACACCTTC. This translates into CASSLSEYGYTF.